Below are 12 T cell receptor beta chains sequenced from a single sample in a study of cytomegalovirus exposure and HLA in healthy donors. It was with 60 Vbeta and 13 Jbeta primers that the PCR ran. The protocol was immunoSEQ multiplex PCR, while the TCRdb copy is restricted to in-frame clones and leaves out a portion. Here the sample spans 100,000 to 150,000 clones, 70% to 80% being singletons. The sample taken for sequencing was PBMCs. These TCRs come from a woman between 50 and 59 years old in good health and CMV-seronegative.

The V gene is TRBV6-5, the J gene TRBJ2-3; D call uncertain. In germline, CDR1 is MNHEY, CDR2 SVGAGI. The CDR3 is made up of 12 amino acids. V was cut by 6 bases and J by 0 bases, with 4 bases left in between. The CDR3 DNA reads as TGTGCCAGCAGGGAGAGCACAGATACGCAGTATTTT. Protein: CASRESTDTQYF.

This clone was recorded a few times. This sequence joins TRBV5-1 and TRBJ2-1; D gene ambiguous. This CDR3 region has 13 residues. Germline V gene sequence: CDR1 SGHRS, CDR2 YFSETQ. The V end was cut by 0 bases, the J end by 4 bases, with 5 bases between. The CDR3 nucleotides read TGCGCCAGCAGCTTGGGGGCATACAATGAGCAGTTCTTC. Translated, it gives CASSLGAYNEQFF.

V and J are TRBV5-8 and TRBJ1-5, with D possibly matching TRBD1 (6 bases). The ends were cut back, 2 bases at V and 3 bases at J, with 15 bases in the middle. The CDR3 sequence is 16 residues long. CDR1 is SGHTS, CDR2 YDEGEE, per germline. CDR3 amino acids: CASSLGQRSSNQPQHF. In DNA, the CDR3 is TGTGCCAGCAGCTTAGGACAGAGAAGTTCCAATCAGCCCCAGCATTTT.

V and J are TRBV27 and TRBJ2-7, with a possible D match to TRBD1 (5 bases). The V end lost 3 bases, the J end lost 1 base, and 10 bases lay between the germline ends. The length of the CDR3 is 14 residues. The germline V gene has CDR1 MNHEY and CDR2 SMNVEV (reference sequence). CDR3 amino acids: CASSFGADSYEQYF. CDR3 nucleotide sequence: TGTGCCAGCAGTTTTGGGGCCGATTCCTACGAGCAGTACTTC.

The chain carries TRBV5-5 and TRBJ1-1, with D perhaps matching TRBD1 (6 bases). CDR1 and CDR2 (germline): SGHKS, YYEKEE (reference sequence). The CDR3 consists of 15 residues. V gave up 0 bases and J gave up 3 bases, with 12 bases separating them. CDR3 sequence (DNA): TGTGCCAGCAGCTTGGACGAGGGGGTGTACACTGAAGCTTTCTTT. Its protein product is CASSLDEGVYTEAFF.

The chain links TRBV5-4 to TRBJ2-5, with 7 positions matching TRBD1. The CDR3 spans 16 residues. Germline assignment: CDR1 SGHNT and CDR2 YYREEE (reference sequence). Unmatched junction bases numbered 11, after V lost 3 bases and J lost 3 bases. This CDR3 is CASSSRTGLVEETQYF. In nucleotides, the CDR3 is TGTGCCAGCAGCTCAAGGACAGGTTTGGTTGAAGAGACCCAGTACTTC.

CDR3 sequence: CASSPQVGGWSNEQFF. For the CDR3, the DNA is TGCGCCAGCAGCCCCCAGGTCGGGGGTTGGTCGAATGAGCAGTTCTTC. The V and J genes are TRBV5-1 and TRBJ2-1, with a possible D match to TRBD2 (6 bases). This CDR3 is built from 16 residues. CDR1 is SGHRS, CDR2 YFSETQ, per germline. Trimming left V 4 bases short and J 7 bases short, with 21 bases between.

This chain links TRBV7-8 with TRBJ2-1; TRBD2 matches at 8 bases. This CDR3 region has 15 residues. With V trimmed by 4 bases and J by 5 bases, 7 bases remained unmatched. Germline V CDR1 and CDR2: SGHVS, FQNEAQ. CDR3 DNA sequence: TGTGCCAGCAGCTCCACCGGACTAGCCGACAATGAGCAGTTCTTC. Its translation is CASSSTGLADNEQFF.

The chain combines TRBV5-4 with TRBJ2-3, with unresolved D. Germline loops: CDR1 SGHNT, CDR2 YYREEE (reference sequence). The CDR3 extends over 15 amino acids. Trimming left V 3 bases short and J 6 bases short, with 17 bases between. CDR3: CASSSRVESVDTQYF. In nucleotides, the CDR3 is TGTGCCAGCAGCTCACGGGTGGAGTCGGTGGATACGCAGTATTTT.

V gene TRBV29-1 combines with J gene TRBJ1-2; a weak D match, TRBD1 (6 bases). The V end was cut by 2 bases, the J end by 8 bases, with 24 bases between. This CDR3 is 16 amino acids long. Germline lookup yields CDR1 SQVTM and CDR2 ANQGSEA. Here the CDR3 DNA reads TGCAGCGTTGAACCCTCGGGGGGCCAGGCCTATTGGGGCTACACCTTC. Encoded protein: CSVEPSGGQAYWGYTF. Drawing the rest from reference TRBV29-1 and TRBJ1-2, the complete variable domain is SAVISQKPSRDICQRGTSLTIQCQVDSQVTMMFWYRQQPGQSLTLIATANQGSEATYESGFVIDKFPISRPNLTFSTLTVSNMSPEDSSIYLCSVEPSGGQAYWGYTFGSGTRLTVV.

The chain has TRBV19 and TRBJ1-4; D may be TRBD1 (5 bases). Germline CDR1 and CDR2: LNHDA and SQIVND (reference sequence). V was pared by 6 bases and J by 1 base, with 9 bases between. The CDR3 contains 14 residues. CDR3: CASRPGLTNEKLFF. The CDR3 bases are TGTGCCAGTAGACCGGGACTAACTAATGAAAAACTGTTTTTT.

The chain recombines TRBV10-3 with TRBJ2-7; possibly TRBD2 for D (6 bases). CDR1 and CDR2 (germline): ENHRY, SYGVKD. CDR3 length equals 14 residues. The V and J ends lost 6 bases and 6 bases respectively, with 18 bases between them. CDR3 region: CAISDSGRLLEQYV. CDR3 DNA: TGTGCCATCAGCGACAGCGGGCGACTACTCGAGCAGTACGTC.